What follows describes a single T cell receptor (beta chain). The sample belongs to a study of blood T cell repertoires in COVID-19. Across the study: Samples taken during acute and convalescent COVID-19 were collected in the United States, Italy and Spain. From T cells, B-cell-depleted T cells, or PBMCs came the material, which was cDNA or gDNA.

Per germline, CDR1 SGHTA and CDR2 FQGNSA. V dropped 7 bases and J dropped 9; count of bases not matched to a gene: 9. The CDR3 is made up of 14 amino acids. TCRdb's table, derived via immunoSEQ multiplex PCR, lists solely in-frame clones and lacks some. There are some 140,000 clones in the sample; over 60% occur only once, and about 12% lies in the top ten. The receptor's source is an elderly man with acute or convalescent COVID-19. Sequencing was done on a sample of peripheral blood. V is TRBV7-2 and J is TRBJ1-6; 7 bases align to TRBD1. CDR3 residues: CASTTGELSSPLHF. As DNA, the CDR3 is TGTGCCAGCACTACAGGGGAGTTAAGTTCACCCCTCCACTTT.